This TCR beta chain was identified in a study of identical twins. General study findings and limits: The abundant beta clonotypes from cord blood had fewer insertions, and memory repertoires had none of this.

TCRdb re-called the 5' RACE reads with MiXCR, one entry per CDR3 protein. The profile shows fewer than 500,000 distinct CDR3 sequences, 20% to 25% of them singletons. This clonotype was observed a handful of times. Its antigen is as yet unknown. Germline values: CDR1 ENHRY, CDR2 SYGVKD. V shed 6 bases, J shed 1 base, and the junction held 4 bases outside the gene matches. This CDR3 has 14 amino acids. These records were also assigned to another study, of T cells expressing NK-cell markers. That work adds: The CD3+CD56-NKG2C+ fraction was also led by these clonotypes in several donors. Clarity on HCMV specificity was lacking for the expanded NKG2C+ T cell clones.

This sequence joins TRBV10-3 and TRBJ1-1, with 8 bases that match TRBD1. This receptor was taken from a woman aged 18-29 years in good health. Sample: CD4+ T cells sorted from blood. The CDR3 DNA follows: TGTGCCATCAGCTTGGGACAGGCGAACACTGAAGCTTTCTTT. Amino acids: CAISLGQANTEAFF.